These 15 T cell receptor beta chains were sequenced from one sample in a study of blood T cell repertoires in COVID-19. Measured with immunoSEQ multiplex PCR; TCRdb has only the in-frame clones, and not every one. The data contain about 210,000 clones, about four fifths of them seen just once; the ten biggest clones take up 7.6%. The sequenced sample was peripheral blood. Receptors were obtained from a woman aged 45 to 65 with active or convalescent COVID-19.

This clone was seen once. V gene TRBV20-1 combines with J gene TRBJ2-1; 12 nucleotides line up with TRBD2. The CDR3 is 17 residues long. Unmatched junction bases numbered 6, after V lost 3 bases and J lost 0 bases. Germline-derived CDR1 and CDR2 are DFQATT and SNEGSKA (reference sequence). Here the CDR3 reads CSASRLAGAVSYNEQFF. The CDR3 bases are TGCAGTGCTAGTAGACTAGCGGGAGCAGTCTCCTACAATGAGCAGTTCTTC.

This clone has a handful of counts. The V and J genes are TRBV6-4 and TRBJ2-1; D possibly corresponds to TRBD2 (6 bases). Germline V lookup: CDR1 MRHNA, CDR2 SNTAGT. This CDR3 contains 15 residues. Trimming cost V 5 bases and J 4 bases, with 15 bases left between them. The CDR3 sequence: CASSPGDSVYNEQFF. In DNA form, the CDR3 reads TGTGCCAGCAGTCCTGGGGACTCCGTATACAATGAGCAGTTCTTC.

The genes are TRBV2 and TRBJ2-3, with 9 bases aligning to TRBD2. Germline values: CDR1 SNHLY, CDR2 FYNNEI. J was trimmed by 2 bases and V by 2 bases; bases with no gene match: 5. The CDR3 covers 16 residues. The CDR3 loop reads CASSEFAGGSTDTQYF. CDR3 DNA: TGTGCCAGCAGTGAATTTGCGGGAGGGTCCACAGATACGCAGTATTTT.

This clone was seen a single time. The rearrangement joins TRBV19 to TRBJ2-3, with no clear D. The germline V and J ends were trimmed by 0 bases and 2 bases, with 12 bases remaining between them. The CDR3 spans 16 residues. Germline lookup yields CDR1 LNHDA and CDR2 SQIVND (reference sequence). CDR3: CASSIDGPPNTDTQYF. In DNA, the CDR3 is TGTGCCAGTAGTATAGACGGTCCCCCGAACACAGATACGCAGTATTTT.

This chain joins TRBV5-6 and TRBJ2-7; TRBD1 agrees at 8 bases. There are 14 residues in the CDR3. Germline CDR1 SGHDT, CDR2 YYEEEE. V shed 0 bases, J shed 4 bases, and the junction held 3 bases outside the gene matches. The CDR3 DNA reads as TGTGCCAGCAGCTTGGCCCAGGGGGCATACGAGCAGTACGTC. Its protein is CASSLAQGAYEQYV.

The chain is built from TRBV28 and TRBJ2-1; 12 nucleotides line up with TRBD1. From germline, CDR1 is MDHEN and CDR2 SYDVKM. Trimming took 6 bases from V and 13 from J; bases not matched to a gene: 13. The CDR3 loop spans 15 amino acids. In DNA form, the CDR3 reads TGTGCCAGCAGAGAGGCCGGGACAGGGGGCCTCAGACAGTTCTTC. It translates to CASREAGTGGLRQFF.

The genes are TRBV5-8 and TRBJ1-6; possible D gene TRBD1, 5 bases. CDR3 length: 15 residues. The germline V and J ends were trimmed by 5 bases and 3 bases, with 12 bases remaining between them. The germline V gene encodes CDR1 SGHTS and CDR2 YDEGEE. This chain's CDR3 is CASRRGSVYNSPLHF. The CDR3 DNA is TGTGCCAGCAGAAGGGGCTCCGTCTATAATTCACCCCTCCACTTT.

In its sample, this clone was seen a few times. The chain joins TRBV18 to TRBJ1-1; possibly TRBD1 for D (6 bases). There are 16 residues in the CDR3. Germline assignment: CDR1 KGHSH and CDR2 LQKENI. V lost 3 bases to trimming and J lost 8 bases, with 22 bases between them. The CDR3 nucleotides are TGTGCCAGCTCACCCCTAGGGGACACAGCTGGTGGCGAAGCTTTCTTT. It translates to CASSPLGDTAGGEAFF. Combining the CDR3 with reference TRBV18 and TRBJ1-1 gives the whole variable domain NAGVMQNPRHLVRRRGQEARLRCSPMKGHSHVYWYRQLPEEGLKFMVYLQKENIIDESGMPKERFSAEFPKEGPSILRIQQVVRGDSAAYFCASSPLGDTAGGEAFFGQGTRLTVV.

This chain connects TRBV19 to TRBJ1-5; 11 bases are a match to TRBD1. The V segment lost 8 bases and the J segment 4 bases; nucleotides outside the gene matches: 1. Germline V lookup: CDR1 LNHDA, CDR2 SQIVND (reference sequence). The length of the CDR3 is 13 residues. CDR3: CASGDRGNQPQHF. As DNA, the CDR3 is TGTGCCAGTGGGGACAGGGGGAATCAGCCCCAGCATTTT. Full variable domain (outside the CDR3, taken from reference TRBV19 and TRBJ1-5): DGGITQSPKYLFRKEGQNVTLSCEQNLNHDAMYWYRQDPGQGLRLIYYSQIVNDFQKGDIAEGYSVSREKKESFPLTVTSAQKNPTAFYLCASGDRGNQPQHFGDGTRLSIL.

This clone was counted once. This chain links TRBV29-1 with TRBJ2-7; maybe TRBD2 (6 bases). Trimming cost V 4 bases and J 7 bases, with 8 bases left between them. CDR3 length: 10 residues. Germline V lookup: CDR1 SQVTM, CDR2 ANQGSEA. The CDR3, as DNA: TGCAGCGTTGTGGGGGGAGAGCAGTACTTC. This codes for CSVVGGEQYF.

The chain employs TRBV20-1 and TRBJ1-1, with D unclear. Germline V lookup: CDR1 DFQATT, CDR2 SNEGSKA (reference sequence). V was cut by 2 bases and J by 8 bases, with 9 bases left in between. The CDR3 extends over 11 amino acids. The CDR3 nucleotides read TGCAGTGCTAGAAATCCCAGGGAAGCTTTCTTT. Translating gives CSARNPREAFF.

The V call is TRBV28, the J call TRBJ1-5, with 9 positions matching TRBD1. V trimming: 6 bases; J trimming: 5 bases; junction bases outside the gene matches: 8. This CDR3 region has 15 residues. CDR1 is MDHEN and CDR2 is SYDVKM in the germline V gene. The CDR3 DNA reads TGTGCCAGCAGGGGCTTTACAGGGGGCTATCAGCCCCAGCATTTT. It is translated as CASRGFTGGYQPQHF.

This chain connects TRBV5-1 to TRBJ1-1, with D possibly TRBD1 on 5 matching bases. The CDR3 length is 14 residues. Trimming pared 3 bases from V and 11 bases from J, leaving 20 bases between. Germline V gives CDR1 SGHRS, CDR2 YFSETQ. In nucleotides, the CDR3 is TGCGCCAGCAGCTACGGAGGGGACCTAGCAAGGGCTTTCTTT. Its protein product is CASSYGGDLARAFF.

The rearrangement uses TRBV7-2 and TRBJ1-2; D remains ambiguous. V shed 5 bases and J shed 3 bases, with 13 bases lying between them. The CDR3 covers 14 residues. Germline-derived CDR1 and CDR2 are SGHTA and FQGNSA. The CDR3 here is CASSLLISDYGYTF. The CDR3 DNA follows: TGTGCCAGCAGCCTTCTCATTTCGGACTATGGCTACACCTTC.

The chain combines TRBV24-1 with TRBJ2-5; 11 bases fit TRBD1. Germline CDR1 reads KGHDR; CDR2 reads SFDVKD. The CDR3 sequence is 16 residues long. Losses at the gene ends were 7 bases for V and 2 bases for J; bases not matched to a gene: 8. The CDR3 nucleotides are TGTGCCACCAGCACCCGGGACAGGGGGATTCAAGAGACCCAGTACTTC. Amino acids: CATSTRDRGIQETQYF.